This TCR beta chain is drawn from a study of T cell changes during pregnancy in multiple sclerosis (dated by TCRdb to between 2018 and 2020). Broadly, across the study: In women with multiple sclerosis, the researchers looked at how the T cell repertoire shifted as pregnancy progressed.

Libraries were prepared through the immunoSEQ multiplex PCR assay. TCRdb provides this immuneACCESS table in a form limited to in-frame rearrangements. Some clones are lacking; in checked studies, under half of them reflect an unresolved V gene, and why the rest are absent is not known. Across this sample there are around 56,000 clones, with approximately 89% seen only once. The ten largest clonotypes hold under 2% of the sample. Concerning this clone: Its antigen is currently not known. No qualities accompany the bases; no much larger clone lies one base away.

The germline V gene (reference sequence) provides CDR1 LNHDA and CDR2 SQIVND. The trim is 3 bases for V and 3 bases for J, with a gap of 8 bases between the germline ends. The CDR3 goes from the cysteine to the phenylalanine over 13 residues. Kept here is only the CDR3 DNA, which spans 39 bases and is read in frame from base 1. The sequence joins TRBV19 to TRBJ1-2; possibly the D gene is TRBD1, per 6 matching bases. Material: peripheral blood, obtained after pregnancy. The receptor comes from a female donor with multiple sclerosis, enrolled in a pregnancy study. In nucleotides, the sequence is TGTGCCAGTAGTATTTCAGGGGACTATGGCTACACCTTC. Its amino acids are CASSISGDYGYTF.